A selection of T cell receptor beta chains follows, all from one sample in a study of T-cell reconstitution after alpha-beta-depleted transplantation in children. TCRdb re-called the PCR reads with MiXCR, one entry per CDR3 protein. This sample carries over 550,000 distinct CDR3 sequences, over 9.5% of them seen once, and the ten largest clones take about 4.3%. The sample consisted of PBMCs from the stem cell graft donor, taken from the stem cell graft. The receptors were gathered from a human donor who donated a stem cell graft to a child with acute myeloid leukemia. Each CDR3 is given with its conserved first and last residue. The order of the fields is J gene, V gene, CDR3 protein.

TRBJ2-1 | TRBV21-1 | CASSKRKGVGNEQFF
TRBJ2-7 | TRBV7-8 | CASSTVGSRDRIYEQYF
TRBJ2-1 | TRBV28 | CASSRPGRSGHEQFF
TRBJ1-4 | TRBV5-1 | CASKEAATNEKLFF
TRBJ2-7 | TRBV27 | CASSFGTGRIYEQYF
TRBJ2-5 | TRBV4-2 | CASSLAPTSSQETQYF
TRBJ2-2 | TRBV28 | CASSFREQEGELFF
TRBJ1-2 | TRBV20-1 | CSARNGGDYGYTF
TRBJ2-2 | TRBV7-3 | CASRPFAGTSGLNTGELFF
TRBJ1-1 | TRBV12-3/TRBV12-4 | CASGVGARGTEAFF
TRBJ2-1 | TRBV6-2/TRBV6-3 | CASESGLKQFF
TRBJ2-7 | TRBV6-5 | CASSYSIEGREVLEQYF
TRBJ2-2 | TRBV30 | CAWIRGGPNTGELFF
TRBJ2-7 | TRBV4-3 | CASSQGLDGSGYEQYF
TRBJ2-3 | TRBV6-2/TRBV6-3 | CASSYPRNTQYF
TRBJ2-1 | TRBV9 | CASSVVALSYNEQFF
TRBJ2-7 | TRBV29-1 | CSACFSGAPYEQYF
TRBJ1-2 | TRBV29-1 | CSVDVAGVYGYTF
TRBJ2-1 | TRBV2 | CASRTSGILYNEQFF
TRBJ2-2 | TRBV28 | CASSLWAGAAGELFF
TRBJ2-3 | TRBV29-1 | CSVALTSLDTDTQYF
TRBJ2-5 | TRBV20-1 | CSAREVETQYF
TRBJ2-7 | TRBV27 | CASSPTGTSSYEQYF
TRBJ1-1 | TRBV7-9 | CASSFGGLTEAFF
TRBJ1-2 | TRBV12-3/TRBV12-4 | CASSFPRLGQGYGYTF
TRBJ2-7 | TRBV20-1 | CSARSFMGTSGSLYEQYF
TRBJ2-5 | TRBV7-9 | CASSIGGLLTETQYF
TRBJ2-7 | TRBV5-1 | CASRREPYEQYF
TRBJ2-2 | TRBV25-1 | CASDSFGAGGSTGELFF
TRBJ1-4 | TRBV20-1 | CSAREPNEKLFF
TRBJ2-7 | TRBV7-2 | CASGMRKQFGDEQYF
TRBJ2-5 | TRBV5-1 | CASSLEGSGDNLYF
TRBJ2-5 | TRBV20-1 | CSAPASVLAVQETQYF
TRBJ2-1 | TRBV9 | CASSVSVDAYNEQFF
TRBJ2-4 | TRBV20-1 | CSARPITGGGENIQYF
TRBJ1-4 | TRBV7-2 | CASTPDWGSEKLFF
TRBJ1-1 | TRBV20-1 | CSAPKKLPGTANTEAFF
TRBJ2-7 | TRBV6-2/TRBV6-3 | CASTVGLAGPTYEQYF
TRBJ2-7 | TRBV5-5 | CASSLAGALGEQYF
TRBJ2-3 | TRBV7-9 | CASSLRLAGDITDTQYF
TRBJ2-3 | TRBV4-3 | CASRNADTQYF
TRBJ2-5 | TRBV6-1 | CASSQDWQETQYF
TRBJ2-3 | TRBV21-1 | CARNRGDTDTQYF
TRBJ1-3 | TRBV28 | CASSLRQGRRNTIYF
TRBJ1-1 | TRBV5-5 | CASSLEPNTEAFF
TRBJ2-7 | TRBV29-1 | CSAGAGGEYEQYF
TRBJ2-1 | TRBV11-2 | CASSLRGLAGGPGNEQFF
TRBJ2-2 | TRBV28 | CASKGGGTGELFF
TRBJ1-5 | TRBV20-1 | CSAQRDSLNQPQHF
TRBJ1-1 | TRBV29-1 | CSVEILAGNTEAFF
TRBJ1-1 | TRBV20-1 | CSADRARGNTEAFF
TRBJ1-1 | TRBV11-2 | CASSPGPLAFF
TRBJ2-7 | TRBV2 | CASSGLGTGKTYEQYF
TRBJ2-1 | TRBV4-3 | CASSYTAGGNEQFF
TRBJ2-3 | TRBV7-3 | CASSFQLERFADTQYF
TRBJ2-1 | TRBV10-3 | CAMGLGGIEQFF
TRBJ2-1 | TRBV16 | CASSPVRTVSYNEQFF
TRBJ2-4 | TRBV12-3/TRBV12-4 | CASSWFANIQYF
TRBJ1-4 | TRBV29-1 | CSVSAYRDGGEKLFF
TRBJ1-2 | TRBV12-3/TRBV12-4 | CASSSRTANYGYTF